The 15 T cell receptor beta chains in this list originate from one sample, sequenced in a study of blood T cell repertoires in COVID-19. TCRdb keeps only in-frame clones here, not all; method: immunoSEQ multiplex PCR. The sample lists some 110,000 clones; approximately 85% were seen once. The sample consisted of peripheral blood. Source of these receptors: a woman older than 75 with COVID-19, enrolled during active disease.

This chain connects TRBV4-3 to TRBJ1-1; TRBD1 agrees at 11 bases. With V trimmed by 3 bases and J by 11 bases, 5 bases remained unmatched. Germline V CDR1 and CDR2: LGHNA, YSLEER. The CDR3 runs 13 residues. In DNA form, the CDR3 reads TGCGCCAGCAGCCAGGACAGGGGGCTCATTGCTTTCTTT. Its translation: CASSQDRGLIAFF.

This clone was recorded only once. The V gene is TRBV19, the J gene TRBJ2-3, with D possibly being TRBD1 (5 bases). Trimming stripped 8 bases from V and 0 bases from J, with 9 bases between. Germline V gives CDR1 LNHDA, CDR2 SQIVND (reference sequence). The CDR3 has 13 residues. DNA of the CDR3: TGTGCCAGTGCGGACACTAGCACAGATACGCAGTATTTT. Translation gives CASADTSTDTQYF.

The chain links TRBV7-9 to TRBJ2-2; TRBD2 is a possible D gene (6 bases). Germline loops: CDR1 SEHNR, CDR2 FQNEAQ (reference sequence). CDR3 length equals 13 residues. V was trimmed by 5 bases and J by 5 bases, leaving 9 bases between them. The DNA of the CDR3 is TGTGCCAGCAGCGCACGGGAGACCGGGGAGCTGTTTTTT. Residues: CASSARETGELFF.

The chain has TRBV7-2 and TRBJ1-6; 8 nucleotides align to TRBD1. Germline lookup yields CDR1 SGHTA and CDR2 FQGNSA. The J segment lost 14 bases and the V segment lost 4 bases, leaving 10 bases of the junction unmatched. The CDR3 contains 14 residues. The CDR3 protein is CASSSSGTGFTLHF. CDR3 nucleotide sequence: TGTGCCAGCAGCTCGTCCGGGACAGGATTCACCCTCCACTTT. The full variable domain, in which reference TRBV7-2 and TRBJ1-6 provide the parts outside the CDR3, is GAGVSQSPSNKVTEKGKDVELRCDPISGHTALYWYRQSLGQGLEFLIYFQGNSAPDKSGLPSDRFSAERTGGSVSTLTIQRTQQEDSAVYLCASSSSGTGFTLHFGNGTRLTVT.

The J gene is TRBJ1-5, the V gene TRBV5-1, with TRBD1 identical over 9 bases. CDR3 length equals 16 residues. From germline, CDR1 is SGHRS and CDR2 YFSETQ. After removal of 9 bases from V and 5 bases from J, the junction contained 15 bases not matched to a gene. This CDR3 reads CAIHRGHRPGHQPQHF. CDR3 nucleotides: TGCGCCATTCACAGGGGGCACCGGCCCGGGCATCAGCCCCAGCATTTT.

V is TRBV5-4 and J is TRBJ2-1, with 8 bases that match TRBD1. Germline CDR1 and CDR2: SGHNT and YYREEE (reference sequence). This CDR3 spans 15 amino acids. V was clipped by 0 bases and J by 7 bases; unmatched bases: 6. The CDR3 here is CASSLDLQGANEQFF. DNA for the CDR3: TGTGCCAGCAGCTTGGATCTGCAGGGGGCTAATGAGCAGTTCTTC.

This chain's CDR3 is CASSLAGEGTREKLFF. CDR3 nucleotide sequence: TGTGCCAGCAGCTTAGCGGGGGAGGGGACCCGTGAAAAACTGTTTTTT. The chain carries TRBV7-2 and TRBJ1-4, with a possible D match to TRBD1 (5 bases). The V end lost 0 bases, the J end lost 7 bases, and 15 bases lay between the germline ends. This CDR3 contains 16 residues. Germline loops: CDR1 SGHTA, CDR2 FQGNSA.

This clone has more than one count but fewer than ten. The V and J genes are TRBV28 and TRBJ1-2, with TRBD1 matching over 7 bases. With 8 bases clipped from V and 6 bases from J, the junction kept 15 bases outside the gene matches. This CDR3 is 15 amino acids long. In germline, CDR1 is MDHEN, CDR2 SYDVKM. CDR3 nucleotides: TGTGCCAGCGAACCTCCGAGGGGCAGGGGGAATGGCTACACCTTC. The encoded protein is CASEPPRGRGNGYTF.

This clone was found a few times. The V call is TRBV19, the J call TRBJ2-1, with D possibly TRBD2 on 5 matching bases. The CDR3 has 13 residues. V lost 9 bases and J 4 bases, leaving 13 bases between the germline ends. Germline CDR1 is LNHDA and CDR2 is SQIVND (reference sequence). The CDR3 DNA sequence: TGTGCCAGCGACGGCCCGGGGTACAATGAGCAGTTCTTC. Amino acid sequence: CASDGPGYNEQFF.

The chain has TRBV28 and TRBJ2-7; 10 bases line up with TRBD2. The CDR3 runs to 16 residues. CDR1 is MDHEN and CDR2 is SYDVKM in the germline V gene. The junction had 14 bases not matched to a gene; V was cut back by 5 bases and J by 7 bases. The DNA for the CDR3 is TGTGCCAGCAGTCCCTTAGCGGGAGGCCCCTTTTGGGAGCAGTACTTC. Translation: CASSPLAGGPFWEQYF.

CDR3 sequence reads: CASSMVGSGEQYF. CDR3 bases: TGTGCCAGTAGTATGGTTGGTTCGGGCGAGCAGTACTTC. The genes are TRBV19 and TRBJ2-7; the D is unclear. Trimming pared 3 bases from V and 6 bases from J, leaving 12 bases between. Germline values: CDR1 LNHDA, CDR2 SQIVND (reference sequence). This CDR3 contains 13 residues.

The chain carries TRBV10-3 and TRBJ2-2; TRBD1 agrees at 9 bases. Germline CDR1 is ENHRY and CDR2 is SYGVKD. CDR3 length: 16 amino acids. The trim removed 2 bases at V and 6 bases at J, leaving 7 bases unmatched. The CDR3 nucleotides are TGTGCCATCAGTGAGCTGACAGGGGGTCTCGCCGGGGAGCTGTTTTTT. Protein sequence: CAISELTGGLAGELFF.

A single count supports this clone. The V and J genes are TRBV2 and TRBJ1-6; D is uncertain. CDR1 is SNHLY, CDR2 FYNNEI, per germline. The CDR3 is 13 residues long. With 6 bases removed from V and 5 bases from J, the gap between germline ends came to 8 bases. CDR3 region: CASSVADNSPLHF. CDR3 nucleotides: TGTGCCAGCAGCGTGGCAGATAATTCACCCCTCCACTTT.

This chain links TRBV4-3 with TRBJ2-5; D may be TRBD1 (6 bases). Trimming took off 1 base at V and 2 bases at J, with 14 bases between the two ends. This CDR3 has 16 residues. In germline, CDR1 is LGHNA, CDR2 YSLEER. CDR3 DNA: TGCGCCAGCAGCCAAGGTCTCTTGGGACAACAAGAGACCCAGTACTTC. Its translation: CASSQGLLGQQETQYF.

J is TRBJ2-3 and V is TRBV18, with 10 bases identical to TRBD2. In germline, CDR1 is KGHSH, CDR2 LQKENI. The CDR3 runs 16 residues. J lost 6 bases, V lost 2 bases, and 8 bases had no gene match. In DNA, the CDR3 is TGTGCCAGCTCACCATATAAAGCGGGAGGGTCCGATACGCAGTATTTT. Translating gives CASSPYKAGGSDTQYF.